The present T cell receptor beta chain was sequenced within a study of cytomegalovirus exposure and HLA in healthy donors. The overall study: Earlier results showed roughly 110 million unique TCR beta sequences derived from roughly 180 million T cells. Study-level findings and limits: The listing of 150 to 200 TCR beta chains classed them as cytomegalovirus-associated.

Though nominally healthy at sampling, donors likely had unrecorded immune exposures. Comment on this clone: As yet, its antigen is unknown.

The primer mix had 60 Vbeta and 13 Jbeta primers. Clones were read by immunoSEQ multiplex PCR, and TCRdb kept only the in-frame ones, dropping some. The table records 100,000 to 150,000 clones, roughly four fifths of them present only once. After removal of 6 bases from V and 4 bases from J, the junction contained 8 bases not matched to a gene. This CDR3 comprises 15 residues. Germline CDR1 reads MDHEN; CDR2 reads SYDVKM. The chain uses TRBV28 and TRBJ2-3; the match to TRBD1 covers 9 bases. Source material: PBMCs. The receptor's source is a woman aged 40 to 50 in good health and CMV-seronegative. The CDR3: CASSLTGGGADTQYF. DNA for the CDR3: TGTGCCAGCAGCTTAACAGGGGGCGGAGCAGATACGCAGTATTTT. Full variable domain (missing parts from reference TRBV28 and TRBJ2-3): DVKVTQSSRYLVKRTGEKVFLECVQDMDHENMFWYRQDPGLGLRLIYFSYDVKMKEKGDIPEGYSVSREKKERFSLILESASTNQTSMYLCASSLTGGGADTQYFGPGTRLTVL.